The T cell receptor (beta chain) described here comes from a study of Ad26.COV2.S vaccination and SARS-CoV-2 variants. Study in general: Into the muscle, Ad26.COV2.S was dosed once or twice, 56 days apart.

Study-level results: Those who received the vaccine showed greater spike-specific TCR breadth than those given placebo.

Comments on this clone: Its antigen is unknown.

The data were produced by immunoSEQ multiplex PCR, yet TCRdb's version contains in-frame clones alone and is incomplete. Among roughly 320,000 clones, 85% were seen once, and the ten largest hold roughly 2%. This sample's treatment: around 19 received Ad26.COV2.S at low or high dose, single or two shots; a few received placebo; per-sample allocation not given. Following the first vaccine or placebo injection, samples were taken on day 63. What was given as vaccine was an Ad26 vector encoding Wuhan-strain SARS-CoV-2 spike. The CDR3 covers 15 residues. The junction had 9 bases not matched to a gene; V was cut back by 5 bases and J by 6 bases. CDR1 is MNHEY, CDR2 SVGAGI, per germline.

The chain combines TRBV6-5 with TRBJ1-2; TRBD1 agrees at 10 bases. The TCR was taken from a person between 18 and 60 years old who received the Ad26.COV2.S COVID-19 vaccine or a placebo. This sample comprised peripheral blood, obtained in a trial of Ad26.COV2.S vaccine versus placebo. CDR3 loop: CASSPDRGRTNGYTF. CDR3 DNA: TGTGCCAGCAGTCCTGACAGGGGGCGTACGAATGGCTACACCTTC.